What follows are 21 T cell receptor beta chains derived from one specimen sequenced in a study of blood T cell repertoires in COVID-19. Produced via immunoSEQ multiplex PCR; TCRdb's table is partial and in-frame only. The table lists approximately 37,000 clones, more than 75% of them singletons. Material for sequencing was peripheral blood. These receptors originate from a man older than 75 with active COVID-19.

This clone was seen only a few times. The chain carries TRBV3-1 (or the pseudogene TRBV3-2) and TRBJ1-5, with a tentative D call TRBD1 (5 bases). Trimming removed 1 base at V and 7 bases at J, with 17 bases between. Germline V gene lookup returns CDR1 LGHDT and CDR2 YNNKEL (reference sequence). The CDR3 consists of 16 residues. The CDR3 coding sequence is TGTGCCAGCAGCCAAGTCCTGGATGGGGCGGGACAGCCCCAGCATTTT. Its translation is CASSQVLDGAGQPQHF.

The V call is TRBV2, the J call TRBJ2-5, with D possibly being TRBD2 (7 bases). Germline CDR1 is SNHLY and CDR2 is FYNNEI. V was trimmed by 2 bases and J by 4 bases, leaving 17 bases between them. The CDR3 runs 16 residues. The CDR3 region has the DNA TGTGCCAGCAGTGAACGTGCCCTGGGGGGGCTAGAGACCCAGTACTTC. It is translated as CASSERALGGLETQYF.

The gene calls are TRBV6-1 and TRBJ2-5; 7 nucleotides match TRBD2. The CDR3 runs 17 residues. V dropped 0 bases and J dropped 5; count of bases not matched to a gene: 12. Per germline, CDR1 MNHNS and CDR2 SASEGT. Here the CDR3 DNA reads TGTGCCAGCAGTGAAGCGCACTGGACACCAGCGGGGGAGACCCAGTACTTC. Translation gives CASSEAHWTPAGETQYF.

The chain couples TRBV9 to TRBJ2-5, with 7 bases fitting TRBD1. The trim removed 3 bases at V and 5 bases at J, leaving 13 bases unmatched. The germline V gene has CDR1 SGDLS and CDR2 YYNGEE. This CDR3 spans 16 amino acids. DNA of the CDR3: TGTGCCAGCAGCGGTAGGGGGCTCGTAGGCCGCGAGACCCAGTACTTC. Translating it yields CASSGRGLVGRETQYF.

The chain joins TRBV5-6 to TRBJ2-5; TRBD2 aligns across 7 bases. The CDR3 spans 13 residues. CDR1 is SGHDT, CDR2 YYEEEE, per germline. With V trimmed by 5 bases and J by 5 bases, 6 bases remained unmatched. The CDR3 region has the DNA TGTGCCAGCAGTCATAGGGGAGGGGAGACCCAGTACTTC. Translated: CASSHRGGETQYF. The full variable domain, rest sourced from reference TRBV5-6 and TRBJ2-5, is DAGVTQSPTHLIKTRGQQVTLRCSPKSGHDTVSWYQQALGQGPQFIFQYYEEEERQRGNFPDRFSGHQFPNYSSELNVNALLLGDSALYLCASSHRGGETQYFGPGTRLLVL.

V gene TRBV24-1 combines with J gene TRBJ2-3; perhaps TRBD1 as D (5 bases). V lost 1 base to trimming and J lost 0 bases, with 10 bases between them. Germline V gives CDR1 KGHDR, CDR2 SFDVKD. There are 16 residues in the CDR3. The CDR3: CATSDFTGFSTDTQYF. The CDR3 nucleotides read TGTGCCACCAGTGATTTCACAGGTTTTAGCACAGATACGCAGTATTTT.

The chain is built from TRBV5-6 and TRBJ2-1; TRBD2 agrees at 12 bases. Germline-derived CDR1 and CDR2 are SGHDT and YYEEEE. After removal of 4 bases from V and 9 bases from J, the junction contained 5 bases not matched to a gene. The CDR3 covers 14 residues. The CDR3 bases are TGTGCCAGCAGCGCCGGACTAGCGGGACGTGAGCAGTTCTTC. Translation: CASSAGLAGREQFF. Full variable domain (outside the CDR3, taken from reference TRBV5-6 and TRBJ2-1): DAGVTQSPTHLIKTRGQQVTLRCSPKSGHDTVSWYQQALGQGPQFIFQYYEEEERQRGNFPDRFSGHQFPNYSSELNVNALLLGDSALYLCASSAGLAGREQFFGPGTRLTVL.

This sequence joins TRBV14 and TRBJ2-3; tentatively, D is TRBD2 (5 bases). V was trimmed by 4 bases and J by 5 bases, leaving 10 bases between them. This CDR3 comprises 13 residues. Germline assignment: CDR1 SGHDN and CDR2 FVKESK. The CDR3 loop is CASSRGEGDTQYF. CDR3 nucleotide sequence: TGTGCCAGCAGCCGGGGAGAAGGAGATACGCAGTATTTT.

V is TRBV10-2 and J is TRBJ2-3, with 7 bases identical to TRBD2. The germline gives CDR1 WSHSY, CDR2 SAAADI. This CDR3 is 13 amino acids long. With V trimmed by 7 bases and J by 7 bases, 8 bases remained unmatched. The CDR3 region has the DNA TGCGCCAGCAACTCCGGGACTATCCATACGCAGTATTTT. Amino acid sequence: CASNSGTIHTQYF.

The chain couples TRBV28 to TRBJ1-6, with a tentative D call TRBD1 (6 bases). The CDR3 loop spans 15 amino acids. Germline CDR1 MDHEN, CDR2 SYDVKM. The V end lost 3 bases, the J end lost 7 bases, and 13 bases lay between the germline ends. The chain's CDR3 is CASSFIGQLNSPLHF. The CDR3 nucleotides are TGTGCCAGCAGTTTTATCGGACAGCTAAATTCACCCCTCCACTTT.

The chain combines TRBV11-3 with TRBJ2-7; 12 bases are a match to TRBD2. The germline CDR1 and CDR2 sequences are SGHNT and YENEEA. V was pared by 5 bases and J by 4 bases, with 9 bases of the junction left unmatched. The CDR3 covers 16 residues. As DNA, the CDR3 is TGTGCCAGCAGCCCACCCGGACTAGCGGGAACATACGAGCAGTACTTC. It translates to CASSPPGLAGTYEQYF.

The V gene is TRBV18, the J gene TRBJ2-1; 9 bases agree with TRBD1. Germline CDR1 KGHSH, CDR2 LQKENI. The CDR3 consists of 19 residues. V was clipped by 3 bases and J by 0 bases; unmatched bases: 12. The CDR3 protein is CASSPLGSDRGSSYNEQFF. Written as DNA, the CDR3 is TGTGCCAGCTCACCTTTGGGATCGGACAGGGGAAGCTCCTACAATGAGCAGTTCTTC.

The V call is TRBV6-5, the J call TRBJ2-1; 9 positions match TRBD1. Germline loops: CDR1 MNHEY, CDR2 SVGAGI. The CDR3 is 15 amino acids. V was pared by 1 base and J by 8 bases, with 6 bases of the junction left unmatched. For the CDR3, the DNA is TGTGCCAGCAGTTACTTTGGGACAGGGTCGGATGAGCAGTTCTTC. It codes for CASSYFGTGSDEQFF.

Note on this clone: At one boundary the junction diverges from the germline segment, which might be a read error. The chain is built from TRBV6-1 and TRBJ2-7, with D perhaps matching TRBD1 (5 bases). The germline V gene has CDR1 MNHNS and CDR2 SASEGT. The CDR3 has 14 amino acids. The CDR3 spells CASREGASSGEQYF. Written as DNA, the CDR3 is TGTGCCAGCAGGGAAGGGGCCTCGTCAGGGGAGCAGTACTTC.

This clone is a singleton in its sample. V is TRBV20-1 and J is TRBJ2-3, with 7 bases fitting TRBD2. There are 16 residues in the CDR3. Germline-derived CDR1 and CDR2 are DFQATT and SNEGSKA (reference sequence). J was trimmed by 2 bases and V by 4 bases; bases with no gene match: 12. The chain's CDR3 is CSANEFGGGATDTQYF. CDR3 in DNA: TGCAGTGCTAATGAGTTTGGCGGGGGTGCCACAGATACGCAGTATTTT.

This clone appeared a few times. This chain connects TRBV5-1 to TRBJ1-1; D perhaps matches TRBD1 (5 bases). V was clipped by 0 bases and J by 4 bases, with 10 bases between them. The CDR3 extends over 14 amino acids. Germline CDR1 and CDR2: SGHRS and YFSETQ. The CDR3 DNA sequence: TGCGCCAGCAGCTTGGCCGGGGGTGGCACTGAAGCTTTCTTT. It yields the protein CASSLAGGGTEAFF.

V usage is TRBV14 and J usage is TRBJ2-2; D gene unclear. The V gene lost 5 bases and the J gene lost 4 bases, with 8 bases spanning the gap. In germline, CDR1 is SGHDN, CDR2 FVKESK. The CDR3 is 13 amino acids. The CDR3 DNA sequence: TGTGCCAGCAGCGAGCTTCGCACCGGGGAGCTGTTTTTT. Residues: CASSELRTGELFF.

This chain links TRBV12-3 or TRBV12-4 with TRBJ2-5; a possible D gene is TRBD2 (7 bases). This CDR3 contains 13 residues. Trimming pared 8 bases from V and 4 bases from J, leaving 14 bases between. This CDR3 reads CASRKGGIETQYF. CDR3 coding DNA: TGTGCCAGCCGAAAGGGGGGGATAGAGACCCAGTACTTC.

The chain uses TRBV24-1 and TRBJ2-6; the D is unclear. The CDR3 has 15 residues. CDR1 and CDR2 from the germline V gene are KGHDR and SFDVKD. Trimming pared 4 bases from V and 0 bases from J, leaving 6 bases between. The CDR3 DNA reads as TGTGCCACCAGTGAGATCAGCTCTGGGGCCAACGTCCTGACTTTC. Protein sequence: CATSEISSGANVLTF.

The chain recombines TRBV7-9 with TRBJ1-2; the D is unclear. This CDR3 has 10 amino acids. Trimming stripped 5 bases from V and 7 bases from J, with 5 bases between. Germline assignment: CDR1 SEHNR and CDR2 FQNEAQ (reference sequence). The CDR3 bases are TGTGCCAGCAGCAACACTGGCTACACCTTC. Translating gives CASSNTGYTF.

This clone was detected only a few times. The chain employs TRBV10-1 and TRBJ1-2; TRBD1 matches 7 bases. The ends lost 5 bases at V and 1 base at J; junction bases unmatched: 1. The CDR3 is 13 residues long. CDR1 is WNHNN, CDR2 SYGVQD, per germline (reference sequence). Here the CDR3 DNA reads TGCGCCAGCAGTAGGGACAGTAACTATGGCTACACCTTC. It translates to CASSRDSNYGYTF.